This T cell receptor beta chain was obtained from a study of blood T cell repertoires in COVID-19. Study-level information: There were acute and convalescent COVID-19 samples, and they came from the United States, Italy and Spain. The cDNA or gDNA used as material had been derived from T cells, B-cell-depleted T cells, or PBMCs.

Study processing details: Cell counts per sample came from amplifying reference gene primers. Some clones are missing from TCRdb's copy, which holds only in-frame ones; the method was immunoSEQ multiplex PCR. That table is the source of V, J and clone size, and D and trimming were worked out from the DNA. This table holds 190,000 or so clones, approximately 86% found once. V lost 3 bases, J lost 1 base, and 1 base stayed unmatched. Germline V gene sequence: CDR1 SGHVS, CDR2 FQNEAQ. The CDR3 totals 14 residues. This TCR derives from a man aged 35 to 55 with active or convalescent COVID-19. Source material: peripheral blood. This chain connects TRBV7-8 to TRBJ2-3; the match to TRBD2 covers 7 bases. CDR3 coding DNA: TGTGCCAGCAGCTTCAGCGGGGGCACAGATACGCAGTATTTT. This gives the protein CASSFSGGTDTQYF.